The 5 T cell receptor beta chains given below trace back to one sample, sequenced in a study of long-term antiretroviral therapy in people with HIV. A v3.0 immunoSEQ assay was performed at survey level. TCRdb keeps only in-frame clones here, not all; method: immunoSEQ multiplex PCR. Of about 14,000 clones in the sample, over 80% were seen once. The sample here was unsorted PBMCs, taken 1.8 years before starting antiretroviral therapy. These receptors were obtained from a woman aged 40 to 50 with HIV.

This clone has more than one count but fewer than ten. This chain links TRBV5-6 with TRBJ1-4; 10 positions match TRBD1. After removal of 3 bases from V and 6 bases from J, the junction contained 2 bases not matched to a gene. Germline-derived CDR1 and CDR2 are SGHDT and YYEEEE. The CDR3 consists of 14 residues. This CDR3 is CASSSGTGDEKLFF. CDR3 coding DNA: TGTGCCAGCAGCTCCGGGACAGGGGATGAAAAACTGTTTTTT.

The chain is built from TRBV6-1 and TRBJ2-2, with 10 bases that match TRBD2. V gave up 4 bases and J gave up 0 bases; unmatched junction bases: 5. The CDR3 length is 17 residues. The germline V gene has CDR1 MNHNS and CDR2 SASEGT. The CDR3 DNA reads TGTGCCAGCAGTGGGGGGGGGACTAGCGCGAACACCGGGGAGCTGTTTTTT. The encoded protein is CASSGGGTSANTGELFF.

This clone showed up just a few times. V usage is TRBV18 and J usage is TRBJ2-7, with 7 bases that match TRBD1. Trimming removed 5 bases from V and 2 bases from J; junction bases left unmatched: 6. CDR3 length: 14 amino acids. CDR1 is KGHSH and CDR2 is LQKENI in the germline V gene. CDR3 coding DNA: TGTGCCAGCTCATCCCGGACAGGTACCTACGAGCAGTACTTC. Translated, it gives CASSSRTGTYEQYF.

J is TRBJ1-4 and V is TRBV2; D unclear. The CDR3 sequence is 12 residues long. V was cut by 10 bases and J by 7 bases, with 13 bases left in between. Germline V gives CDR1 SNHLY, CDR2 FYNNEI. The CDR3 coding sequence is TGTGCCACCGAACGGGCAGGTGAAAAACTGTTTTTT. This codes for CATERAGEKLFF.

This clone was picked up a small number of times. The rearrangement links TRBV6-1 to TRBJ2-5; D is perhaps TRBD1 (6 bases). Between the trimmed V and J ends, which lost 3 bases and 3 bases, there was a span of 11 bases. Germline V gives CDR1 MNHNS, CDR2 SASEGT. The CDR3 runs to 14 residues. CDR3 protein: CASSDRGLEETQYF. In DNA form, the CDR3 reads TGTGCCAGCAGTGACAGGGGCCTGGAAGAGACCCAGTACTTC.